Only a few counts were recorded for the clone carrying this T cell receptor (beta chain). Its target is unknown. The germline V gene has CDR1 LGHNA and CDR2 YNFKEQ. The V gene lost 1 base and the J gene lost 0 bases, with 16 bases spanning the gap. The CDR3 covers 18 residues. PCR used 60 Vbeta primers and 13 Jbeta primers. In the original processing: Later reanalysis found roughly 80 million unique TCR beta chains, around 9.9 million of them shared. TCRdb keeps only in-frame clones here, not all; method: immunoSEQ multiplex PCR. The V and J calls and the clone size are those of that table, but D and trimming were determined from the DNA. In the table there are 170,000 or so clones, roughly three quarters of which are singletons. This sample stems from a study of cytomegalovirus exposure and HLA in healthy donors. Study-wide points: A later analysis linked a missense DCLRE1C variant to TCR beta V- and J-gene trimming.

Sequenced material: PBMCs. The V and J genes are TRBV4-2 and TRBJ1-3; D is unclear. The TCR was taken from a woman aged 50 to 65 in good health and CMV-seropositive. The CDR3 spells CASSQGVTTDNSGNTIYF. The CDR3 DNA reads as TGTGCCAGCAGCCAAGGGGTGACAACCGACAACTCTGGAAACACCATATATTTT.